Each of the 17 T cell receptor beta chains below was sequenced from the same sample in a study of blood T cell repertoires in COVID-19. Produced via immunoSEQ multiplex PCR; TCRdb's table is partial and in-frame only. The data contain fewer than 500,000 clones, 75% to 90% of them seen just once; the ten biggest clones take up approximately 1.5%. The sample comprised peripheral blood. The receptors here all came from a woman in her 30s with active or convalescent COVID-19.

J is TRBJ1-3 and V is TRBV4-1; 7 positions agree with TRBD1. This CDR3 is built from 18 residues. After removal of 2 bases from V and 0 bases from J, the junction contained 10 bases not matched to a gene. Per germline, CDR1 MGHRA and CDR2 YSYEKL. CDR3 nucleotide sequence: TGCGCCAGCAGCCAATACCCACGGACAGGTAACTCTGGAAACACCATATATTTT. Translation: CASSQYPRTGNSGNTIYF.

The chain is built from TRBV3-1 (or the pseudogene TRBV3-2) and TRBJ2-5; TRBD1 agrees at 8 bases. V shed 1 base, J shed 5 bases, and the junction held 6 bases outside the gene matches. The CDR3 spans 15 residues. Germline V gene data show CDR1 as LGHDT and CDR2 as YNNKEL (reference sequence). Here the CDR3 reads CASSQVAGGGETQYF. CDR3 nucleotides: TGTGCCAGCAGCCAAGTCGCAGGGGGCGGGGAGACCCAGTACTTC.

The chain combines TRBV6-5 with TRBJ2-1; D is possibly TRBD1 (5 bases). CDR1 is MNHEY and CDR2 is SVGAGI in the germline V gene. The CDR3 contains 13 residues. Trimming took off 7 bases at V and 3 bases at J, with 10 bases between the two ends. The CDR3 loop reads CASTQDSYNEQFF. For the CDR3, the DNA is TGTGCCAGCACCCAAGACAGCTACAATGAGCAGTTCTTC.

The chain combines TRBV5-6 with TRBJ2-7; D is possibly TRBD2 (6 bases). V dropped 5 bases and J dropped 0 bases, with 12 bases sitting between them. Germline CDR1 is SGHDT and CDR2 is YYEEEE. The length of the CDR3 is 14 residues. CDR3 DNA: TGTGCCAGCAGGACTTGGGACTCCTCCTACGAGCAGTACTTC. Translation: CASRTWDSSYEQYF.

The genes are TRBV7-9 and TRBJ2-7, with unresolved D. Germline V gene lookup returns CDR1 SEHNR and CDR2 FQNEAQ (reference sequence). V was trimmed by 1 base and J by 3 bases, leaving 7 bases between them. This CDR3 spans 13 amino acids. CDR3 bases: TGTGCCAGCAGCTTAGGGCCAAACTACGAGCAGTACTTC. As protein: CASSLGPNYEQYF.

This rearrangement joins TRBV7-8 to TRBJ2-2; D may be TRBD2 (5 bases). V gave up 1 base and J gave up 13 bases, with 10 bases separating them. Germline CDR1 is SGHVS and CDR2 is FQNEAQ. This CDR3 is built from 12 residues. CDR3: CASSLGGLGLFF. The DNA for the CDR3 is TGTGCCAGCAGCTTAGGAGGGCTTGGGCTGTTTTTT.

The rearrangement uses TRBV7-8 and TRBJ1-2; 11 positions agree with TRBD1. Trimming at V came to 6 bases and at J to 7 bases, leaving 10 bases not matched to a gene. The CDR3 sequence is 15 residues long. From germline, CDR1 is SGHVS and CDR2 FQNEAQ. DNA for the CDR3: TGTGCCAGCAGTCCAAGGGACAGGGGGGGAGCTGGCTACACCTTC. Protein: CASSPRDRGGAGYTF. The full variable domain, completed using reference TRBV7-8 and TRBJ1-2, is GAGVSQSPRYKVAKRGQDVALRCDPISGHVSLFWYQQALGQGPEFLTYFQNEAQLDKSGLPSDRFFAERPEGSVSTLKIQRTQQEDSAVYLCASSPRDRGGAGYTFGSGTRLTVV.

The chain recombines TRBV12-3 or TRBV12-4 with TRBJ1-2; D is unclear. This CDR3 spans 12 amino acids. V was shortened by 2 bases and J by 8 bases, with 9 bases between the two germline ends. This CDR3 reads CASSLLYEGYTF. CDR3 DNA sequence: TGTGCCAGCAGTTTACTCTATGAGGGCTACACCTTC.

This clone was picked up one time. V usage is TRBV7-9 and J usage is TRBJ1-2; D is ambiguous. The V end was cut by 1 base, the J end by 8 bases, with 11 bases between. Germline V CDR1 and CDR2: SEHNR, FQNEAQ (reference sequence). There are 13 residues in the CDR3. CDR3 region: CASSLDVTRGYTF. The DNA for the CDR3 is TGTGCCAGCAGCTTAGATGTGACGCGGGGCTACACCTTC.

The chain employs TRBV3-1 (or the pseudogene TRBV3-2) and TRBJ2-1, with 10 bases identical to TRBD2. This CDR3 is 18 amino acids long. Trimming removed 1 base from V and 3 bases from J; junction bases left unmatched: 9. From germline, CDR1 is LGHDT and CDR2 YNNKEL (reference sequence). The CDR3 loop is CASSQVSSGGSIYNEQFF. CDR3 DNA sequence: TGTGCCAGCAGCCAAGTGTCTAGCGGGGGTTCAATCTACAATGAGCAGTTCTTC.

The chain employs TRBV7-8 and TRBJ1-1; 7 bases match TRBD1. The junction had 8 bases not matched to a gene; V was cut back by 4 bases and J by 0 bases. The length of the CDR3 is 16 residues. Germline assignment: CDR1 SGHVS and CDR2 FQNEAQ. CDR3 coding DNA: TGTGCCAGCAGCTCGCAAACAGGGGCTATGAACACTGAAGCTTTCTTT. Translation: CASSSQTGAMNTEAFF.

The chain is built from TRBV4-1 and TRBJ2-7; TRBD2 is a possible D gene (6 bases). This CDR3 has 17 residues. Trimming stripped 3 bases from V and 4 bases from J, with 22 bases between. Germline CDR1 and CDR2: MGHRA and YSYEKL. CDR3 sequence: CASSHAGRAGSHYEQYF. The CDR3 region has the DNA TGCGCCAGCAGCCACGCGGGTAGGGCGGGATCCCATTACGAGCAGTACTTC.

V is TRBV7-9 and J is TRBJ2-7; 7 nucleotides match TRBD2. The germline V gene has CDR1 SEHNR and CDR2 FQNEAQ (reference sequence). The CDR3 runs 15 residues. Unmatched junction bases numbered 8, after V lost 5 bases and J lost 1 base. CDR3 region: CASSAGEGQSYEQYF. CDR3 coding DNA: TGTGCCAGCAGCGCCGGGGAGGGGCAGTCCTACGAGCAGTACTTC.

With regard to this clone: Other DNA sequences in the same sample also yield this CDR3. The chain uses TRBV6-5 and TRBJ1-1, with 7 bases matching TRBD1. Trimming cost V 5 bases and J 1 base; bases outside gene matches: 1. Germline V gene lookup returns CDR1 MNHEY and CDR2 SVGAGI. CDR3 size: 13 residues. The CDR3 reads CASSRQGNTEAFF. CDR3 nucleotides: TGTGCCAGCAGTCGACAGGGGAACACTGAAGCTTTCTTT.

CDR3 sequence (DNA): TGTGCCAGCGGCACTATAGGGCAGGGTCCCCACGAGCAGTACTTC. It encodes CASGTIGQGPHEQYF. The chain recombines TRBV27 with TRBJ2-7; D perhaps matches TRBD1 (5 bases). The CDR3 length is 15 residues. Germline CDR1 and CDR2: MNHEY and SMNVEV (reference sequence). The V gene lost 8 bases and the J gene lost 5 bases, with 22 bases spanning the gap.

This chain connects TRBV5-1 to TRBJ1-4; a weak D match, TRBD1 (5 bases). CDR3 length: 16 amino acids. Germline V CDR1 and CDR2: SGHRS, YFSETQ. Trimming shortened V by 0 bases and J by 0 bases, and 9 bases separated the two germline ends. CDR3 loop: CASSLGQPATNEKLFF. The CDR3 region has the DNA TGCGCCAGCAGCTTGGGACAGCCAGCAACTAATGAAAAACTGTTTTTT. Full variable domain (outside the CDR3, taken from reference TRBV5-1 and TRBJ1-4): KAGVTQTPRYLIKTRGQQVTLSCSPISGHRSVSWYQQTPGQGLQFLFEYFSETQRNKGNFPGRFSGRQFSNSRSEMNVSTLELGDSALYLCASSLGQPATNEKLFFGSGTQLSVL.

The chain has TRBV6-5 and TRBJ2-2; D is possibly TRBD2 (5 bases). This CDR3 has 14 amino acids. Germline V gene data show CDR1 as MNHEY and CDR2 as SVGAGI. Deletions cut 7 bases from V and 4 bases from J, with 13 bases between. The CDR3 is CASNSLGGTGELFF. DNA for the CDR3: TGTGCCAGCAACTCGCTCGGAGGCACCGGGGAGCTGTTTTTT.